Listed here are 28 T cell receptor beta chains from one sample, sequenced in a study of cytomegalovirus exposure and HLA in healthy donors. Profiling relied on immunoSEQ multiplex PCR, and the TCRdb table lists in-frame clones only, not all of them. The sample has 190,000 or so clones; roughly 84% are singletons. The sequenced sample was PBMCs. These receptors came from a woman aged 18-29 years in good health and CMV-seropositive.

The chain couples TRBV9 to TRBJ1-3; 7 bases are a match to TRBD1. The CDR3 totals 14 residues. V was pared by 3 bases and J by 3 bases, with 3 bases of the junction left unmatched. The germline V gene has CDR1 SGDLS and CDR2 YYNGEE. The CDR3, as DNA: TGTGCCAGCAGCGCCGACAGGGATGGAAACACCATATATTTT. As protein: CASSADRDGNTIYF.

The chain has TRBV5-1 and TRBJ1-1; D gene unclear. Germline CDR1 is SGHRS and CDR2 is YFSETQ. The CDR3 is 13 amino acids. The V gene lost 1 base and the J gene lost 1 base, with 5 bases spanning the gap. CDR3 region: CASSLIQNTEAFF. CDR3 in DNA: TGCGCCAGCAGCTTGATACAGAACACTGAAGCTTTCTTT.

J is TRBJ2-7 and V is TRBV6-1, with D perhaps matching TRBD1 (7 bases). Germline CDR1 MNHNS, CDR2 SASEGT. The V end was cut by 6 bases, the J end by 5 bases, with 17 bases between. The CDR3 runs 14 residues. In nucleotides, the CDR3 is TGTGCCAGCAGAGGCCTTGACAGGGAGGACGAGCAGTACTTC. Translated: CASRGLDREDEQYF.

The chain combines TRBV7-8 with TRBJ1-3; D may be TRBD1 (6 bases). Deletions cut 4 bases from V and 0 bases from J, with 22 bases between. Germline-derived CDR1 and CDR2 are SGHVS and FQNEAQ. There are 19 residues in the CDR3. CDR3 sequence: CASSSIGIQGFVSGNTIYF. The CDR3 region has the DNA TGTGCCAGCAGCTCGATAGGGATACAGGGTTTCGTCTCTGGAAACACCATATATTTT.

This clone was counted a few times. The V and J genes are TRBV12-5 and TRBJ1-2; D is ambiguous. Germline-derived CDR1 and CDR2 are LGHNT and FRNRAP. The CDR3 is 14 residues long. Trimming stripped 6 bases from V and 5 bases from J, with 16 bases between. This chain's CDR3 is CASGATGNPYGYTF. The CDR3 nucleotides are TGTGCTAGTGGAGCTACCGGGAACCCATATGGCTACACCTTC. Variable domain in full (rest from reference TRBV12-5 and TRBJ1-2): DARVTQTPRHKVTEMGQEVTMRCQPILGHNTVFWYRQTMMQGLELLAYFRNRAPLDDSGMPKDRFSAEMPDATLATLKIQPSEPRDSAVYFCASGATGNPYGYTFGSGTRLTVV.

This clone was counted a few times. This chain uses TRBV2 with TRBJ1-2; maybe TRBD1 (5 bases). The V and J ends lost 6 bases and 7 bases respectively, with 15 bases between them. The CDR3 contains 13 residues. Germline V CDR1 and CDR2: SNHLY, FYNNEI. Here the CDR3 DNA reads TGTGCCAGCAGCTCGGGAGGGGTTGGTGGCTACACCTTC. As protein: CASSSGGVGGYTF.

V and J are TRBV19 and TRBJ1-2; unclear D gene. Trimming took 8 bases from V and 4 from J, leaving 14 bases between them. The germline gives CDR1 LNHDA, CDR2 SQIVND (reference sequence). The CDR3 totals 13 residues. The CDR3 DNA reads TGTGCCAGTCTACAGACGCCCGCCTATGGCTACACCTTC. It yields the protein CASLQTPAYGYTF. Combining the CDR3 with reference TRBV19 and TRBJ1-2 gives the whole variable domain DGGITQSPKYLFRKEGQNVTLSCEQNLNHDAMYWYRQDPGQGLRLIYYSQIVNDFQKGDIAEGYSVSREKKESFPLTVTSAQKNPTAFYLCASLQTPAYGYTFGSGTRLTVV.

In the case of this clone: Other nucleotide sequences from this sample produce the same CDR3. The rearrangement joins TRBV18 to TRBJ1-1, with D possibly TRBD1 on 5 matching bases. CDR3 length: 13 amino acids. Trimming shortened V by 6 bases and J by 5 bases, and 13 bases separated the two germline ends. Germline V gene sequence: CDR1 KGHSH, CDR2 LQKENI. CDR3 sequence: CASSPREGTEAFF. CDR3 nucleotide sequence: TGTGCCAGCTCGCCCAGGGAGGGTACTGAAGCTTTCTTT.

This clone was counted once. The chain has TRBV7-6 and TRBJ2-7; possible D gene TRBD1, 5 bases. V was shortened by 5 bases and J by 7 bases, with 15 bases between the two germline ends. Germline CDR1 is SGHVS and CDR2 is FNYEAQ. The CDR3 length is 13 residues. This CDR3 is CASSRTPNLEQYF. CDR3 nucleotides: TGTGCCAGCAGCCGGACACCCAACTTAGAGCAGTACTTC.

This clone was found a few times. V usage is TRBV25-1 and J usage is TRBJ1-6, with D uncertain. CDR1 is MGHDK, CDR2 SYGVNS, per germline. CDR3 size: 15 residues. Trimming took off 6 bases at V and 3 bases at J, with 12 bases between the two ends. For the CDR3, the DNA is TGTGCCAGCAGCGAAGAGGGTTTCTATAATTCACCCCTCCACTTT. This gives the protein CASSEEGFYNSPLHF.

DNA for the CDR3: TGTGCCAGCACTGGCGGCTTGAGTCGGGAAGCTTTCTTT. Translated: CASTGGLSREAFF. J is TRBJ1-1 and V is TRBV25-1, with unresolved D. The germline V gene has CDR1 MGHDK and CDR2 SYGVNS. Trimming removed 7 bases from V and 8 bases from J, with 17 bases in between. The CDR3 extends over 13 amino acids.

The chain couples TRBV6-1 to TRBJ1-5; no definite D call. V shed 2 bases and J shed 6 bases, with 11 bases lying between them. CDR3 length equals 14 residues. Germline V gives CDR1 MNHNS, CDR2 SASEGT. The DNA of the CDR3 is TGTGCCAGCAGTGAAAGACGGGAGGGTCAGCCCCAGCATTTT. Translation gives CASSERREGQPQHF.

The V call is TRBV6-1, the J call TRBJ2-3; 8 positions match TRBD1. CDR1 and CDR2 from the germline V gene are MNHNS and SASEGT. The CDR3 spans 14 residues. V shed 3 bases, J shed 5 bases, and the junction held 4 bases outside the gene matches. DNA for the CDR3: TGTGCCAGCAGTGACAGGGGGCGTTTAGATACGCAGTATTTT. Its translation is CASSDRGRLDTQYF.

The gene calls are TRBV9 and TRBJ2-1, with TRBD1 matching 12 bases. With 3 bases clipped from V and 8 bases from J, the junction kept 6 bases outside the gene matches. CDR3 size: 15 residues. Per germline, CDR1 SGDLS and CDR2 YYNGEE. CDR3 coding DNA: TGTGCCAGCAGCGCGGGACAGGGGGCGCTCCATGAGCAGTTCTTC. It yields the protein CASSAGQGALHEQFF. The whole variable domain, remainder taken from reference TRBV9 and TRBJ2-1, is DSGVTQTPKHLITATGQRVTLRCSPRSGDLSVYWYQQSLDQGLQFLIQYYNGEERAKGNILERFSAQQFPDLHSELNLSSLELGDSALYFCASSAGQGALHEQFFGPGTRLTVL.

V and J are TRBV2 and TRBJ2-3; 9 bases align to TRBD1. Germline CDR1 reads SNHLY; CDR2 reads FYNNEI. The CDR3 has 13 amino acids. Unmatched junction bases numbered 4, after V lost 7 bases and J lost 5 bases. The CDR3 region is CASKGQGIDTQYF. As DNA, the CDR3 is TGTGCCAGCAAGGGACAGGGTATAGATACGCAGTATTTT.

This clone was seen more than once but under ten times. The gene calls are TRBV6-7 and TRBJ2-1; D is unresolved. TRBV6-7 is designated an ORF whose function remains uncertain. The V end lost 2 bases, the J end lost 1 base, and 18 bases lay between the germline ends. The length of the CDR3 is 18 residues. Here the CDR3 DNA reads TGTGCCAGCAGTTACCATAACATGGGCAGTCGGTCCTACAATGAGCAGTTCTTC. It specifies CASSYHNMGSRSYNEQFF.

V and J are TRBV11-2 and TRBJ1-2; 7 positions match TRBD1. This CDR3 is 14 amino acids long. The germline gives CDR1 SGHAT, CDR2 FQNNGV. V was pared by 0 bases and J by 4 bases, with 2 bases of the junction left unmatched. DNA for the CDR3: TGTGCCAGCAGCTTAGATGGGACAGCCTATGGCTACACCTTC. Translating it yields CASSLDGTAYGYTF. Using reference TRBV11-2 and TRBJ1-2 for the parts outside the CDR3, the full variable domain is EAGVAQSPRYKIIEKRQSVAFWCNPISGHATLYWYQQILGQGPKLLIQFQNNGVVDDSQLPKDRFSAERLKGVDSTLKIQPAKLEDSAVYLCASSLDGTAYGYTFGSGTRLTVV.

CDR3 sequence (DNA): TGTGCCAGCAGCTCCCAGACAGGGGGCATGTCCACTGAAGCTTTCTTT. It encodes CASSSQTGGMSTEAFF. The rearrangement links TRBV9 to TRBJ1-1; 10 bases agree with TRBD1. The CDR3 is made up of 16 amino acids. The V gene's germline CDR1 is SGDLS and CDR2 YYNGEE. Germline trimming cut 4 bases from V and 4 bases from J; bases unmatched to any gene: 10.

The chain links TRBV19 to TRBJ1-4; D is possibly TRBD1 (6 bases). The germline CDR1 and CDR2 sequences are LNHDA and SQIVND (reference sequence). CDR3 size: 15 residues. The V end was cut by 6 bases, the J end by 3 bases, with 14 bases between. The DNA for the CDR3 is TGTGCCAGTAGAACCCGGGACATAGCTAATGAAAAACTGTTTTTT. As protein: CASRTRDIANEKLFF.

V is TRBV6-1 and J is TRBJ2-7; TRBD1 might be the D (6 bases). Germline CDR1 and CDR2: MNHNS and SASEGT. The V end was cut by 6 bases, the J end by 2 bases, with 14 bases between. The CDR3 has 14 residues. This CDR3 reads CASRKRQAPYEQYF. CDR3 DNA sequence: TGTGCCAGCAGGAAGCGACAGGCACCCTACGAGCAGTACTTC.

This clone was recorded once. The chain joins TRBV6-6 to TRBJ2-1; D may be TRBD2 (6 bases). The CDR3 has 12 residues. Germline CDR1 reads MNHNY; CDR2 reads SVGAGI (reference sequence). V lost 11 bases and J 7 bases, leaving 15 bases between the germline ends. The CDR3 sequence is CAGGGGVNEQFF. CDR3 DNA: TGTGCCGGAGGCGGAGGGGTTAATGAGCAGTTCTTC.

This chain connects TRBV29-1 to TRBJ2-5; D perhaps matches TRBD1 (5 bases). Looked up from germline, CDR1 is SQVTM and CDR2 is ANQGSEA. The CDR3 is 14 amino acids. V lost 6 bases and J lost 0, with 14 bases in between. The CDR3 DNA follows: TGCAGCGTCGTGACAGAGATGGACCAAGAGACCCAGTACTTC. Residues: CSVVTEMDQETQYF.

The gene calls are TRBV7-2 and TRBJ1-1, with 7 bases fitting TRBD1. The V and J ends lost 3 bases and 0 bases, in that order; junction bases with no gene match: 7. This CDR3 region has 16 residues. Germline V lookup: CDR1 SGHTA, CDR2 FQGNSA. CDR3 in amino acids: CASSFTGVGMNTEAFF. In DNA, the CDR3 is TGTGCCAGCAGCTTTACAGGGGTGGGGATGAACACTGAAGCTTTCTTT. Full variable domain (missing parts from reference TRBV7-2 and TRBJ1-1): GAGVSQSPSNKVTEKGKDVELRCDPISGHTALYWYRQSLGQGLEFLIYFQGNSAPDKSGLPSDRFSAERTGGSVSTLTIQRTQQEDSAVYLCASSFTGVGMNTEAFFGQGTRLTVV.

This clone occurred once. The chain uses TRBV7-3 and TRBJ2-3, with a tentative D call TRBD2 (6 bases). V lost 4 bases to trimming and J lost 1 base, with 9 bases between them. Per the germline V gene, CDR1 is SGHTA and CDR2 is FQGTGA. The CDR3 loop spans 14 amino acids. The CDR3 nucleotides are TGTGCCAGCAGCTGGACGGGGGGCACAGATACGCAGTATTTT. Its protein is CASSWTGGTDTQYF. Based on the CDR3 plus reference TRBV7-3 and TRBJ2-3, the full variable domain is GAGVSQTPSNKVTEKGKYVELRCDPISGHTALYWYRQSLGQGPEFLIYFQGTGAADDSGLPNDRFFAVRPEGSVSTLKIQRTERGDSAVYLCASSWTGGTDTQYFGPGTRLTVL.

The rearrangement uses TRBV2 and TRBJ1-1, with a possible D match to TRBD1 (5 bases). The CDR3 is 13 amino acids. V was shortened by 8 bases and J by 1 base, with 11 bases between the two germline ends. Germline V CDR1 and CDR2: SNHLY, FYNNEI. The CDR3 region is CASGPQGNTEAFF. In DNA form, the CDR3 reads TGTGCCAGCGGACCGCAGGGGAACACTGAAGCTTTCTTT.

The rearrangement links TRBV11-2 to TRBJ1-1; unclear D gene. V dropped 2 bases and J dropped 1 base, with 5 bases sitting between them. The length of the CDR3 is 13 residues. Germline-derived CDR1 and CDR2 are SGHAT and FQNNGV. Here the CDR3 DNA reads TGTGCCAGCAGCTTACGGGGGAACACTGAAGCTTTCTTT. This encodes CASSLRGNTEAFF.

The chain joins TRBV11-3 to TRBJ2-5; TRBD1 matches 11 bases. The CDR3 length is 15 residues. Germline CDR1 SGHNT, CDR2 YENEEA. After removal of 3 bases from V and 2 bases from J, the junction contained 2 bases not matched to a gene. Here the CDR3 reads CASSLGDRGQETQYF. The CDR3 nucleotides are TGTGCCAGCAGCTTGGGGGACAGGGGGCAAGAGACCCAGTACTTC.

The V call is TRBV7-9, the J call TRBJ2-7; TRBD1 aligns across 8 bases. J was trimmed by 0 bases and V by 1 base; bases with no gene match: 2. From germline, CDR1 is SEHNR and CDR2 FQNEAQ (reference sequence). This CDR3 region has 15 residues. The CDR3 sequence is CASSLDRGSSYEQYF. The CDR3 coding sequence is TGTGCCAGCAGCTTAGACAGGGGGAGCTCCTACGAGCAGTACTTC.